The 3 T cell receptor beta chains listed next were all sequenced from one sample in a study of T cell changes during pregnancy in multiple sclerosis (dated by TCRdb to the late 2010s). The library was prepared using the immunoSEQ multiplex PCR assay. TCRdb provides this immuneACCESS table in a form limited to in-frame rearrangements. Some clones are lacking; in checked studies, under half of them reflect an unresolved V gene, and why the rest are absent is not known. The sample table records about 75,000 clones; around 90% of these occur just once. Clones ranked in the top ten supply 0.43% of the sample. Source: CD4+ T cells from peripheral blood mononuclear cells, taken before pregnancy. These receptors all stem from a female donor with multiple sclerosis, enrolled in a pregnancy study.

This chain uses TRBV19 with TRBJ2-1; D is unresolved. The CDR3 contains 14 residues. In germline, CDR1 is LNHDA, CDR2 SQIVND (reference sequence). V lost 7 bases to trimming and J lost 1 base, with 11 bases between them. The CDR3 sequence is CASTGPISYNEQFF. The CDR3, as DNA: TGTGCCAGTACTGGTCCTATATCCTACAATGAGCAGTTCTTC. The variable domain in full, with the rest retrieved from reference TRBV19 and TRBJ2-1, is DGGITQSPKYLFRKEGQNVTLSCEQNLNHDAMYWYRQDPGQGLRLIYYSQIVNDFQKGDIAEGYSVSREKKESFPLTVTSAQKNPTAFYLCASTGPISYNEQFFGPGTRLTVL.

The chain has TRBV19 and TRBJ1-1; 7 positions match TRBD1. In germline, CDR1 is LNHDA, CDR2 SQIVND (reference sequence). V lost 5 bases to trimming and J lost 3 bases; unmatched junction nucleotides: 6. The length of the CDR3 is 14 residues. DNA for the CDR3: TGTGCCAGTAGTCAAAGGGGGCCGGACACTGAAGCTTTCTTT. Its translation: CASSQRGPDTEAFF.

This chain uses TRBV4-1 with TRBJ2-3, with 11 bases that match TRBD2. V lost 0 bases to trimming and J lost 1 base; unmatched junction nucleotides: 9. The CDR3 is 19 residues long. Germline CDR1 and CDR2: MGHRA and YSYEKL. CDR3 region: CASSQDGTSGEPRTDTQYF. CDR3 nucleotides: TGCGCCAGCAGCCAAGATGGGACTAGCGGTGAGCCCCGCACAGATACGCAGTATTTT.